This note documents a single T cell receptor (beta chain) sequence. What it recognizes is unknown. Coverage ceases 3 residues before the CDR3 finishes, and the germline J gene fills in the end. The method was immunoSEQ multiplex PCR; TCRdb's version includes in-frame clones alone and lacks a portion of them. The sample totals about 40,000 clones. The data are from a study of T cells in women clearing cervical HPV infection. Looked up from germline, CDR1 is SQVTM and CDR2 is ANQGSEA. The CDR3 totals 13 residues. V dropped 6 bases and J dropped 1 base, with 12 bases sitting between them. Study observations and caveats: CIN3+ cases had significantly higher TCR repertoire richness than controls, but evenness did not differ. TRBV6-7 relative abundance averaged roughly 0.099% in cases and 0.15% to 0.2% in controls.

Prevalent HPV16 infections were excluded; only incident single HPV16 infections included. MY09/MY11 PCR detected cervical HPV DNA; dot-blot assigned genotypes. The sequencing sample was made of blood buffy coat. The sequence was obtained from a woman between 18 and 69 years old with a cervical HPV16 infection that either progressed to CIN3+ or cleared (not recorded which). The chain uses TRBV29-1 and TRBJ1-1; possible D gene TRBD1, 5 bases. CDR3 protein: CSVRQPGNTEAFF. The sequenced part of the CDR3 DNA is TGCAGCGTAAGACAGCCAGGGAACACTGAA.